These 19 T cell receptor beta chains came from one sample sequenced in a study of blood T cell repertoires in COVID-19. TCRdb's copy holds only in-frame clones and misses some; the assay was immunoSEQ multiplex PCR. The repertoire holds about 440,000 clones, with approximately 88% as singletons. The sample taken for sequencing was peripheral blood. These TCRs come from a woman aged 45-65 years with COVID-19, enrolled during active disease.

CDR3 nucleotide sequence: TGTGCCAGCAGCCCGAGGCAGGGATTTCAGGGGGTCTATGGCTACACCTTC. Its translation is CASSPRQGFQGVYGYTF. The rearrangement uses TRBV28 and TRBJ1-2; 7 bases align to TRBD1. This CDR3 contains 17 residues. With V trimmed by 6 bases and J by 4 bases, 17 bases remained unmatched. In germline, CDR1 is MDHEN, CDR2 SYDVKM.

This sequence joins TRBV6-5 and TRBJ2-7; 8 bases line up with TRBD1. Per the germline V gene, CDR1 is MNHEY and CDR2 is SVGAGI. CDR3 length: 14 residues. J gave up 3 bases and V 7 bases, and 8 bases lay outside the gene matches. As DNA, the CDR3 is TGTGCCAGCACGCTAAGACAGGGGCTCTACGAGCAGTACTTC. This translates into CASTLRQGLYEQYF.

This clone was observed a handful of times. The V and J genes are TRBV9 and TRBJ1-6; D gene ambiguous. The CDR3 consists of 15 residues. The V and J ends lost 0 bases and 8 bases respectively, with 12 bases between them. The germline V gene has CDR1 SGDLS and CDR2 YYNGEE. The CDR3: CASSVDFRGHSPLHF. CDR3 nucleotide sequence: TGTGCCAGCAGCGTAGATTTTCGGGGTCATTCACCCCTCCACTTT.

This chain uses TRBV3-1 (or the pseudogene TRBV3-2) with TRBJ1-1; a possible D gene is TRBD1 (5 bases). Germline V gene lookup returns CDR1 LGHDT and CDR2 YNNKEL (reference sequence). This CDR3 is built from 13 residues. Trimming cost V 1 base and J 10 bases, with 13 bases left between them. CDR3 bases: TGTGCCAGCAGCCAAGGTGGGGACTCCGGAGCTTTCTTT. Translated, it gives CASSQGGDSGAFF.

The CDR3 region is CASSLFLSGANVLTF. CDR3 DNA sequence: TGCGCCAGCAGCTTGTTTCTCTCTGGGGCCAACGTCCTGACTTTC. The chain couples TRBV5-1 to TRBJ2-6, with no clear D. The CDR3 is 15 amino acids. Germline assignment: CDR1 SGHRS and CDR2 YFSETQ. Between the trimmed V and J ends, which lost 1 base and 0 bases, there was a span of 5 bases.

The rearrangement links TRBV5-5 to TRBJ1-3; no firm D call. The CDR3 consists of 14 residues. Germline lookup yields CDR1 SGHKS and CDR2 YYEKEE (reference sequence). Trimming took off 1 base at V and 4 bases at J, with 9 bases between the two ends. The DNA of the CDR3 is TGTGCCAGCAGCTTGCCGGGGTCGGGAAACACCATATATTTT. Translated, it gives CASSLPGSGNTIYF. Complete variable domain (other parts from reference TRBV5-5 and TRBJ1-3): DAGVTQSPTHLIKTRGQQVTLRCSPISGHKSVSWYQQVLGQGPQFIFQYYEKEERGRGNFPDRFSARQFPNYSSELNVNALLLGDSALYLCASSLPGSGNTIYFGEGSWLTVV.

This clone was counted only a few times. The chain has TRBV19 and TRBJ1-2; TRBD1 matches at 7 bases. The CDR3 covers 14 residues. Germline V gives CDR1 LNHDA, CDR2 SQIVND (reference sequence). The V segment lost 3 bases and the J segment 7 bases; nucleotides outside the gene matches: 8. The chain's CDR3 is CASSISSRGTGYTF. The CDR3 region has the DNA TGTGCCAGTAGTATTTCGTCCAGGGGGACTGGCTACACCTTC. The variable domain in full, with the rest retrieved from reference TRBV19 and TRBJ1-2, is DGGITQSPKYLFRKEGQNVTLSCEQNLNHDAMYWYRQDPGQGLRLIYYSQIVNDFQKGDIAEGYSVSREKKESFPLTVTSAQKNPTAFYLCASSISSRGTGYTFGSGTRLTVV.

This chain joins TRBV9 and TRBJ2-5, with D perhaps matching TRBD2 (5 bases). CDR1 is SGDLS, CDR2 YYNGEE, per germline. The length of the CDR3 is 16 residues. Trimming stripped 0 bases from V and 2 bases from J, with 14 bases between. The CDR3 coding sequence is TGTGCCAGCAGCGTAGGGGGAGCGGCGATACAAGAGACCCAGTACTTC. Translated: CASSVGGAAIQETQYF. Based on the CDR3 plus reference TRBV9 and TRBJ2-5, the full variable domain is DSGVTQTPKHLITATGQRVTLRCSPRSGDLSVYWYQQSLDQGLQFLIQYYNGEERAKGNILERFSAQQFPDLHSELNLSSLELGDSALYFCASSVGGAAIQETQYFGPGTRLLVL.

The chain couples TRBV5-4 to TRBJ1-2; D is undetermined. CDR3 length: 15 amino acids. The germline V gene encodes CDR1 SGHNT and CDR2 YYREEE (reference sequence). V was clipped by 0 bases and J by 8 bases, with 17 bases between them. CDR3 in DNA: TGTGCCAGCAGCTTGGATCCCGGGGAGATTGGAGGCTACACCTTC. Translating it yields CASSLDPGEIGGYTF.

CDR3 bases: TGTGCCAGCAGCTTACACGGGACTCCAAACACTGAAGCTTTCTTT. Residues: CASSLHGTPNTEAFF. This sequence joins TRBV11-2 and TRBJ1-1; possible D gene TRBD1, 5 bases. The length of the CDR3 is 15 residues. Trimming left V 2 bases short and J 2 bases short, with 12 bases between. Germline values: CDR1 SGHAT, CDR2 FQNNGV.

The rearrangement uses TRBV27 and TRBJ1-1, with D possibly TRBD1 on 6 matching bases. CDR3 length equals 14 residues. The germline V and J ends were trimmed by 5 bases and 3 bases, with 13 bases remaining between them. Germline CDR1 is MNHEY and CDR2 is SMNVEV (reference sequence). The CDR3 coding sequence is TGTGCCAGCAGTACCCAGGGGTACTACACTGAAGCTTTCTTT. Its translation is CASSTQGYYTEAFF.

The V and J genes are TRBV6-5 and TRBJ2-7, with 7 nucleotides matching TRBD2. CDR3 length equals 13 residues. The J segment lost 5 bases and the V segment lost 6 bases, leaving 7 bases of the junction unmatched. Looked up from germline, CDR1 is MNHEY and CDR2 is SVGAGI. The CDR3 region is CASRRGRGDEQYF. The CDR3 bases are TGTGCCAGCAGAAGGGGTCGGGGGGACGAGCAGTACTTC.

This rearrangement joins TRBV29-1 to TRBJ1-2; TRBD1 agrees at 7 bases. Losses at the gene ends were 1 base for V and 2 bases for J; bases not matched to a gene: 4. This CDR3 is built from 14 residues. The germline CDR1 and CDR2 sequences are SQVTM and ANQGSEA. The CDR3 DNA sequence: TGCAGCGTTGAAGGGGGGACAGTGAACTATGGCTACACCTTC. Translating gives CSVEGGTVNYGYTF.

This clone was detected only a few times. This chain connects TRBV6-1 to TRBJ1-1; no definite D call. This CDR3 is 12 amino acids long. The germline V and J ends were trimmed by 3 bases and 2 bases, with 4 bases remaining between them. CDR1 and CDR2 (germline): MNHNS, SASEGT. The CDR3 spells CASSDSNTEAFF. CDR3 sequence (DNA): TGTGCCAGCAGTGACAGTAACACTGAAGCTTTCTTT.

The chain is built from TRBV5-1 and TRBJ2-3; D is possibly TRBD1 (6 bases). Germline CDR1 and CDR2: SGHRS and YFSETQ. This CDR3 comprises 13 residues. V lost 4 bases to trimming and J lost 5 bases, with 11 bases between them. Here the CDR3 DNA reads TGCGCCAGCAGCCGAGACAGGAGAGATACGCAGTATTTT. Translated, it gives CASSRDRRDTQYF. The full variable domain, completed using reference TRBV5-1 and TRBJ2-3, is KAGVTQTPRYLIKTRGQQVTLSCSPISGHRSVSWYQQTPGQGLQFLFEYFSETQRNKGNFPGRFSGRQFSNSRSEMNVSTLELGDSALYLCASSRDRRDTQYFGPGTRLTVL.

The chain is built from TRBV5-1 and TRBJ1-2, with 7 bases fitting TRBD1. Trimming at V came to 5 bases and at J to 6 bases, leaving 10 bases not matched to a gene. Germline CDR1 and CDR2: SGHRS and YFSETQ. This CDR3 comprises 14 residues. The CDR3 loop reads CASSKTGAFDGYTF. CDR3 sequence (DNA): TGCGCCAGCAGTAAAACAGGGGCTTTCGATGGCTACACCTTC.

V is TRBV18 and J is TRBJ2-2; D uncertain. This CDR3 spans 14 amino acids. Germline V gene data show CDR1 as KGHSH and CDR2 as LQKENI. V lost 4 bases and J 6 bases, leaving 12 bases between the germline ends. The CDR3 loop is CASSLVPGPGELFF. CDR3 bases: TGTGCCAGCTCACTTGTCCCCGGTCCCGGGGAGCTGTTTTTT.

The CDR3 DNA reads as TGTGCCAGCAGGGCAGTCGTCACCGGGGAGCTGTTTTTT. Protein sequence: CASRAVVTGELFF. The gene calls are TRBV6-5 and TRBJ2-2; D unresolved. V shed 6 bases and J shed 4 bases, with 9 bases lying between them. Looked up from germline, CDR1 is MNHEY and CDR2 is SVGAGI. The CDR3 is 13 residues long.

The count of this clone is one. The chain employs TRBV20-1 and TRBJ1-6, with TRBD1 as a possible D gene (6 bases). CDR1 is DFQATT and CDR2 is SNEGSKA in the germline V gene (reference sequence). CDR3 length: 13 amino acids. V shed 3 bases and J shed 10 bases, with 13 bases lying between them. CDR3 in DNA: TGCAGTGCTAGTCGCAGGGGACGGTCACCCCTCCACTTT. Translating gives CSASRRGRSPLHF.